These 18 T cell receptor beta chains originate from one sample sequenced in a study of shared clonotypes between healthy human individuals. Assay used: immunoSEQ multiplex PCR; TCRdb lists only in-frame clones, some missing. The table shows some 2.3 million clones, with roughly 93% occurring only once. The sequenced material came from naive CD4+ T cells from PBMCs. Subset defined: CD45RA+ positively selected. Receptor source: a man aged 18-30 years in good health. Some clones in this sample may be carry-over from other donors' samples.

This clone has more than one count but fewer than ten. The V gene is TRBV28, the J gene TRBJ1-5; D not resolved. V was pared by 5 bases and J by 5 bases, with 7 bases between. CDR1 MDHEN and CDR2 SYDVKM come from the germline V gene. CDR3 length: 12 amino acids. CDR3 DNA: TGTGCCAGCAGTCCAAATTATCAGCCCCAGCATTTT. Amino acids: CASSPNYQPQHF.

CDR3 region: CASSPGRRAVDEQYF. CDR3 sequence (DNA): TGTGCCAGCTCACCGGGGAGGAGGGCGGTGGACGAGCAGTACTTC. V is TRBV18 and J is TRBJ2-7, with D perhaps matching TRBD2 (6 bases). This CDR3 spans 15 amino acids. Between the trimmed V and J ends, which lost 3 bases and 5 bases, there was a span of 17 bases. CDR1 is KGHSH and CDR2 is LQKENI in the germline V gene.

This chain joins TRBV6-1 and TRBJ1-2, with D maybe TRBD1 (6 bases). Germline V gene data show CDR1 as MNHNS and CDR2 as SASEGT. The CDR3 contains 20 residues. Trimming took off 1 base at V and 4 bases at J, with 28 bases between the two ends. DNA for the CDR3: TGTGCCAGCAGTGAAGTCCTTCGATTTCCCGACGGGACACCAGTCTATGGCTACACCTTC. Translation gives CASSEVLRFPDGTPVYGYTF.

V usage is TRBV29-1 and J usage is TRBJ2-5; TRBD2 matches at 10 bases. This CDR3 region has 14 residues. Trimming cost V 3 bases and J 5 bases; bases outside gene matches: 6. Germline CDR1 SQVTM, CDR2 ANQGSEA. CDR3 coding DNA: TGCAGCGTTGAGGCAGCGGGAGGGCGGGAGACCCAGTACTTC. Translating gives CSVEAAGGRETQYF.

The V and J genes are TRBV7-8 and TRBJ2-2; D call uncertain. This CDR3 contains 16 residues. Germline-derived CDR1 and CDR2 are SGHVS and FQNEAQ. V lost 1 base and J lost 2, with 11 bases in between. The CDR3 region is CASSLVSAVNTGELFF. CDR3 coding DNA: TGTGCCAGCAGCTTAGTGTCCGCCGTAAACACCGGGGAGCTGTTTTTT.

This sequence joins TRBV9 and TRBJ1-3, with D tentatively TRBD1 (6 bases). The V and J ends lost 3 bases and 3 bases respectively, with 25 bases between them. The CDR3 totals 19 residues. CDR1 and CDR2 from the germline V gene are SGDLS and YYNGEE. The CDR3: CASSAEGVNGQQSGNTIYF. In DNA form, the CDR3 reads TGTGCCAGCAGCGCCGAAGGGGTGAATGGACAGCAAAGTGGAAACACCATATATTTT.

This chain joins TRBV7-8 and TRBJ2-7; maybe TRBD2 (5 bases). The germline V gene encodes CDR1 SGHVS and CDR2 FQNEAQ. CDR3 length equals 16 residues. The ends were cut back, 5 bases at V and 1 base at J, with 18 bases in the middle. The CDR3 loop is CASSPTRTTGSYEQYF. CDR3 nucleotide sequence: TGTGCCAGCAGCCCTACTAGGACCACCGGTTCCTACGAGCAGTACTTC.

The chain is built from TRBV10-3 and TRBJ2-7, with TRBD1 identical over 8 bases. The CDR3 consists of 15 residues. From germline, CDR1 is ENHRY and CDR2 SYGVKD. The V and J ends lost 4 bases and 2 bases, in that order; junction bases with no gene match: 7. The CDR3 reads CAISGTGKAAYEQYF. As DNA, the CDR3 is TGTGCCATCAGTGGGACAGGGAAAGCCGCCTACGAGCAGTACTTC.

Regarding this clone: The identical CDR3 is also encoded by other nucleotide sequences in the sample. The chain combines TRBV5-1 with TRBJ1-2, with a weak D call TRBD1 (6 bases). CDR3 length equals 14 residues. With 0 bases removed from V and 3 bases from J, the gap between germline ends came to 9 bases. Germline V lookup: CDR1 SGHRS, CDR2 YFSETQ. The CDR3 is CASSLGSGDYGYTF. The CDR3, as DNA: TGCGCCAGCAGCTTGGGGTCAGGGGACTATGGCTACACCTTC. Full variable domain (missing parts from reference TRBV5-1 and TRBJ1-2): KAGVTQTPRYLIKTRGQQVTLSCSPISGHRSVSWYQQTPGQGLQFLFEYFSETQRNKGNFPGRFSGRQFSNSRSEMNVSTLELGDSALYLCASSLGSGDYGYTFGSGTRLTVV.

This chain connects TRBV5-1 to TRBJ2-7; possibly TRBD1 for D (6 bases). Between the trimmed V and J ends, which lost 0 bases and 0 bases, there was a span of 13 bases. CDR3 length: 16 residues. Looked up from germline, CDR1 is SGHRS and CDR2 is YFSETQ. In DNA form, the CDR3 reads TGCGCCAGCAGCTTGGGGGCGACAGGATCCTCCTACGAGCAGTACTTC. This gives the protein CASSLGATGSSYEQYF.

This clone has more than one count but fewer than ten. The same CDR3 is also encoded by other DNA sequences in this sample. The chain combines TRBV9 with TRBJ1-5, with D maybe TRBD1 (6 bases). CDR1 and CDR2 (germline): SGDLS, YYNGEE. CDR3 length: 15 residues. Trimming pared 0 bases from V and 2 bases from J, leaving 9 bases between. DNA for the CDR3: TGTGCCAGCAGCGTAGAGGGGGGCCGCAATCAGCCCCAGCATTTT. Protein product: CASSVEGGRNQPQHF.

In this sample, this clone turned up a few times. The chain carries TRBV30 and TRBJ1-1; D is perhaps TRBD1 (5 bases). Germline V gene lookup returns CDR1 GTSNPN and CDR2 SVGIG (reference sequence). V lost 0 bases, J lost 7 bases, and 15 bases lay in between. The CDR3 totals 14 residues. CDR3 nucleotides: TGTGCCTGGAGTGTACGAGGCGGGGCCGATGAAGCTTTCTTT. Residues: CAWSVRGGADEAFF.

This clone was recorded only once. The gene calls are TRBV7-8 and TRBJ2-3; 8 nucleotides agree with TRBD2. V shed 1 base, J shed 0 bases, and the junction held 0 bases outside the gene matches. This CDR3 has 15 amino acids. Germline V gene data show CDR1 as SGHVS and CDR2 as FQNEAQ. The CDR3, as DNA: TGTGCCAGCAGCTTAGTAGCGGGGAGCACAGATACGCAGTATTTT. This sequence encodes CASSLVAGSTDTQYF.

The chain is built from TRBV6-1 and TRBJ2-7; 10 nucleotides match TRBD1. CDR1 MNHNS and CDR2 SASEGT come from the germline V gene. The CDR3 is 14 amino acids. With 5 bases clipped from V and 3 bases from J, the junction kept 4 bases outside the gene matches. CDR3 DNA: TGTGCCAGCAGTATCCGGGACAGGGGCTACGAGCAGTACTTC. The encoded protein is CASSIRDRGYEQYF.

The V gene is TRBV28, the J gene TRBJ2-3; D is ambiguous. The CDR3 has 15 residues. In germline, CDR1 is MDHEN, CDR2 SYDVKM. V was shortened by 6 bases and J by 2 bases, with 15 bases between the two germline ends. The CDR3 here is CASSLTRAFTDTQYF. CDR3 nucleotides: TGTGCCAGCAGCCTTACCCGGGCCTTCACAGATACGCAGTATTTT.

V gene TRBV28 combines with J gene TRBJ2-7; 7 bases agree with TRBD1. CDR3 length: 14 residues. CDR1 is MDHEN, CDR2 SYDVKM, per germline. V shed 6 bases and J 4 bases; nucleotides not matched to a gene: 9. The DNA for the CDR3 is TGTGCCAGCAGCCCACAGAGGGACAGTTACGAGCAGTACTTC. Amino acids: CASSPQRDSYEQYF.

V usage is TRBV4-1 and J usage is TRBJ2-2; weak D call: TRBD1 (6 bases). Deletions cut 4 bases from V and 0 bases from J, with 15 bases between. This CDR3 contains 17 residues. The germline V gene encodes CDR1 MGHRA and CDR2 YSYEKL. The CDR3 DNA reads TGCGCCAGCAGCCCAGGGGACGGGACGGCGAACACCGGGGAGCTGTTTTTT. This sequence encodes CASSPGDGTANTGELFF.

V gene TRBV28 combines with J gene TRBJ2-1; D possibly matches TRBD1 or TRBD2 (5 bases each). The CDR3 is 17 residues long. Germline CDR1 reads MDHEN; CDR2 reads SYDVKM. V was trimmed by 3 bases and J by 0 bases, leaving 15 bases between them. CDR3 sequence (DNA): TGTGCCAGCAGTTTTCGTCGGGGCGGATACTCCTACAATGAGCAGTTCTTC. This sequence encodes CASSFRRGGYSYNEQFF. Variable domain in full (rest from reference TRBV28 and TRBJ2-1): DVKVTQSSRYLVKRTGEKVFLECVQDMDHENMFWYRQDPGLGLRLIYFSYDVKMKEKGDIPEGYSVSREKKERFSLILESASTNQTSMYLCASSFRRGGYSYNEQFFGPGTRLTVL.